The present T cell receptor (beta chain) was sequenced within a study of shared clonotypes between healthy human individuals. V was cut by 1 base and J by 4 bases, with 16 bases left in between. CDR1 is LGHNA and CDR2 is YNFKEQ in the germline V gene. The CDR3 is 17 amino acids. Deep-level settings were used for running the assay. This table comes from immunoSEQ multiplex PCR, and its TCRdb copy is limited to in-frame clones, with some not included. In the table there are some 2,400,000 clones, approximately 95% of which are singletons. Source material: naive CD4+ T cells sorted from blood. The subset was: CD45RA+ positively selected. This clonotype was sampled from a young man in good health. The V and J genes are TRBV4-2 and TRBJ2-2; perhaps TRBD2 as D (6 bases). CDR3 sequence reads: CASSQGPLGTFTGELFF. DNA of the CDR3: TGTGCCAGCAGCCAAGGTCCGCTCGGGACTTTCACCGGGGAGCTGTTTTTT.